Listed below are T cell receptor beta chains from one sample, sequenced in a study of OX40 agonist ivuxolimab in advanced cancers. The method was immunoSEQ multiplex PCR; TCRdb's version includes in-frame clones alone and lacks a portion of them. The sample has tens of thousands of clones; about 89% are singletons. The sequenced sample was CD4+ or CD8+ T cells sorted from blood, obtained in a trial of the OX40 agonist ivuxolimab. These receptors all come from an adult with an advanced solid tumor such as melanoma, head and neck, liver or kidney cancer. Both conserved end residues are part of each CDR3. D genes are given only for firm matches. Size values are once, few and many counts, or a class for expanded clones, and some rows have none.

v_call,d_call,clone_size,j_call,cdr3_nt,cdr3_aa
TRBV15,NA,NA,TRBJ1-4,TGTGCCACCAGCATTGGCAACAGGGACGGAAAACTGTTTTTT,CATSIGNRDGKLFF
TRBV4-2,NA,NA,TRBJ1-2,TGTGCCAGCAGCCAAGTATATGGACAGTCGAACTATGGCTACACCTTC,CASSQVYGQSNYGYTF
TRBV28,NA,NA,TRBJ2-5,TGTGCCAGCAGTTTTTCGGGGGCGGGGGAGACCCAGTACTTC,CASSFSGAGETQYF
TRBV18,NA,NA,TRBJ2-7,TGTGCCAGCTCACCCGTCGGTGGAAGTCCCTACGAGCAGTACTTC,CASSPVGGSPYEQYF
TRBV21-1,NA,NA,TRBJ2-7,TGTGCCAGCAGCAAAGCCCGTGGGTGGGATAGGGACGAGCAGTACTTC,CASSKARGWDRDEQYF
TRBV28,TRBD2,NA,TRBJ2-3,TGTGCCAGCAGTCGGCGGGAGGGGTGGAGGGATACGCAGTATTTT,CASSRREGWRDTQYF
TRBV10-3,NA,NA,TRBJ1-1,TGTGCCATCAGTGAGATCGGCCGGGGCACTGAAGCTTTCTTT,CAISEIGRGTEAFF
TRBV10-2,NA,once,TRBJ1-1,TGCGCCAGCATCGGGGGGTGGAAGAACACTGAAGCTTTCTTT,CASIGGWKNTEAFF
TRBV7-6,TRBD2,NA,TRBJ2-1,TGTGCCAGCAGCTTCGGGACTAGCGGGAGCTATGAGCAGTTCTTC,CASSFGTSGSYEQFF
TRBV7-9,TRBD1,NA,TRBJ2-2,TGTGCCAGCAGCTTCGGGACAGTTAGCACCGGGGAGCTGTTTTTT,CASSFGTVSTGELFF
TRBV5-6,TRBD1,NA,TRBJ2-1,TGTGCCAGCAGCTTGTTACCGGGACAGGGATACAATGAGCAGTTCTTC,CASSLLPGQGYNEQFF
TRBV28,NA,NA,TRBJ1-2,TGTGCCAGCAGTCCTCGCGACTATGGCTACACCTTC,CASSPRDYGYTF
TRBV4-1,NA,NA,TRBJ1-5,TGCGCCAGCAGCCTCAAAATCAATCAGCCCCAGCATTTT,CASSLKINQPQHF
TRBV19,NA,NA,TRBJ2-7,TGTGCCAGTAGTATTCAGGGAAGGGCCGAGCAGTACTTC,CASSIQGRAEQYF
TRBV11-3,TRBD1,NA,TRBJ2-5,TGTGCCAGCAGCTCGAGGACAGGGGTTCAGGAGACCCAGTACTTC,CASSSRTGVQETQYF
TRBV27,TRBD2,NA,TRBJ2-3,TGTGCCAGCACCAGGACTAGCGGATACACAGATACGCAGTATTTT,CASTRTSGYTDTQYF
TRBV27,TRBD1,NA,TRBJ2-1,TGTGCCAGCACCCCCTCGGGACAGGGGAATGAGCAGTTCTTC,CASTPSGQGNEQFF
TRBV7-9,TRBD2,few,TRBJ2-5,TGTGCCAGCAGCCCAGGGACTAGCGGGGGACAAGAGACCCAGTACTTC,CASSPGTSGGQETQYF
TRBV11-2,NA,NA,TRBJ2-5,TGTGCCAGCAGCTTAGGAGTGCGAATAGACGGCCAAGAGACCCAGTACTTC,CASSLGVRIDGQETQYF
TRBV5-1,NA,NA,TRBJ1-1,TGCGCCAGCAGCGGACGGAACACTGAAGCTTTCTTT,CASSGRNTEAFF
TRBV11-3,NA,once,TRBJ2-5,TGTGCCAGCAGCTTAGAGGGTGGAGGAGCCGGTGAGACCCAGTACTTC,CASSLEGGGAGETQYF
TRBV6-5,NA,NA,TRBJ1-1,TGTGCCAGCTCCCTTAGGAGTGGAACTGAAGCTTTCTTT,CASSLRSGTEAFF
TRBV5-4,TRBD2,NA,TRBJ2-3,TGTGCCAGCACCCAACGGACTAGCGGGACTAGCACAGATACGCAGTATTTT,CASTQRTSGTSTDTQYF
TRBV14,NA,NA,TRBJ2-1,TGTGCCAGCAGCCAAGATTGGGCTAGATACAATGAGCAGTTCTTC,CASSQDWARYNEQFF
TRBV5-1,NA,NA,TRBJ1-1,TGCGCCAGCATCTCGGGCACTGAAGCTTTCTTT,CASISGTEAFF
TRBV4-1,TRBD1,NA,TRBJ1-5,TGCGCCAGCAGCCAAAGGACAGGGGGAAATCAGCCCCAGCATTTT,CASSQRTGGNQPQHF
TRBV6-5,NA,NA,TRBJ1-5,TGTGCCAGCAGTCGTCACGGGCCAAATCAGCCCCAGCATTTT,CASSRHGPNQPQHF
TRBV27,TRBD2,NA,TRBJ2-1,TGTGCCAGCAGCTTGGGACTAGCGGACTACAATGAGCAGTTCTTC,CASSLGLADYNEQFF
TRBV19,NA,NA,TRBJ1-5,TGTGCCAGTAGTATCCGGGGAAGCAATCAGCCCCAGCATTTT,CASSIRGSNQPQHF
TRBV11-2,NA,NA,TRBJ2-5,TGTGCCAGCAGCTTAGTCGGGGGAAACCAAGAGACCCAGTACTTC,CASSLVGGNQETQYF
TRBV18,NA,NA,TRBJ1-3,TGTGCCAGCTCCGAGGAGTCTGGCGGAAACACCATATATTTT,CASSEESGGNTIYF
TRBV11-2,TRBD2,NA,TRBJ2-3,TGTGCCAGCAGCCCGAGCGGGGGGGTCGATACGCAGTATTTT,CASSPSGGVDTQYF
TRBV6-6,NA,NA,TRBJ1-5,TGTGCCAGCAGACCGGGGCAGGGAGGTCAGCCCCAGCATTTT,CASRPGQGGQPQHF
TRBV6-5,NA,NA,TRBJ1-4,TGTGCCAGCAAGGGAACGGGAGGCGAAAAACTGTTTTTT,CASKGTGGEKLFF
TRBV5-6,NA,NA,TRBJ2-7,TGTGCCAGCAGCTTATTCGGGACACAACAATACGAGCAGTACTTC,CASSLFGTQQYEQYF
TRBV11-1,NA,few,TRBJ2-3,TGTGCCAGCAGCCCTCCGGACAGACAAGTACCAGATACGCAGTATTTT,CASSPPDRQVPDTQYF
TRBV18,TRBD1,NA,TRBJ2-7,TGTGCCAGCTCACCCACACGGGACAGGTATGGAGGCGAGCAGTACTTC,CASSPTRDRYGGEQYF
TRBV16,NA,NA,TRBJ1-5,TGTGCCAGCAGCCCATGGGATGGGCCCCAGCATTTT,CASSPWDGPQHF
TRBV11-3,NA,NA,TRBJ2-7,TGTGCCAATGTAAGGGACCGCTCCTACGAGCAGTACTTC,CANVRDRSYEQYF
TRBV6-6,TRBD1,NA,TRBJ2-7,TGTGCCAGCAGCCCCGAAACAGGGGTGACCCTTTACGAGCAGTACTTC,CASSPETGVTLYEQYF
TRBV30,NA,NA,TRBJ1-2,TGTGCCTGGAGTTCCGGACGGAGCTATGGCTACACCTTC,CAWSSGRSYGYTF
TRBV19,TRBD1,NA,TRBJ1-5,TGTGCCAGTAGTACACAGGGGCTCAATCAGCCCCAGCATTTT,CASSTQGLNQPQHF
TRBV10-2,TRBD2,few,TRBJ2-7,TGCGCCAGCAGTGTAATTGAGGGAAGACTAGCGGTTTACGAGCAGTACTTC,CASSVIEGRLAVYEQYF
TRBV30,NA,NA,TRBJ1-5,TGTGCCTGGAGTGCCCAAGGTTCGGGAGCGGGGTCGAATCAGCCCCAGCATTTT,CAWSAQGSGAGSNQPQHF
TRBV7-2,NA,NA,TRBJ1-1,TGTGCCAGCACCGGGGTAAACGGTGGCACTGAAGCTTTCTTT,CASTGVNGGTEAFF
TRBV27,NA,NA,TRBJ2-3,TGTGCCACCTCGACCCCCACAGATACGCAGTATTTT,CATSTPTDTQYF
TRBV6-1,NA,NA,TRBJ2-1,TGTGCCAGCAGTGGAATGAATGAGCAGTTCTTC,CASSGMNEQFF
TRBV18,TRBD1,once,TRBJ1-1,TGTGCCAGCTCCCGCGGGTTGACAGGGTCGGGCACTGAAGCTTTCTTT,CASSRGLTGSGTEAFF
TRBV25-1,TRBD2,NA,TRBJ2-3,TGTGCCAGCAGTGGGGCGGGAGGCGGGGGCCTTTTGGCGCAGTATTTT,CASSGAGGGGLLAQYF